This T cell receptor beta chain was identified in a study of a mutant IDH1 vaccine in newly diagnosed glioma. Across the study: Treated patients had a mean age of 40.4 years and an approximately 62% male, 37.5% female split. Visit V12 was scheduled at week 35 and visit V13 at week 47.

This clone came up a few times. Its target is unknown. Study results and caveats: Induction of immune responses by the vaccine occurred in more than 85% of patients.

Libraries were prepared by immunoSEQ multiplex PCR; TCRdb keeps only in-frame clonotypes and omits some of them. The sample has 40,000 to 55,000 clones; around 78% are singletons. V was pared by 1 base and J by 2 bases, with 17 bases between. Germline loops: CDR1 SEHNR, CDR2 FQNEAQ (reference sequence). There are 17 residues in the CDR3. Stated time point: week 35, safety follow-up. Doses comprised 300 ug of mutant IDH1 20-mer peptide each, plus topical imiquimod. New astrocytomas of WHO grade 3 or 4 that were IDH1-mutant and ATRX-lost were found in the donors. The sequencing here drew on PBMCs, taken from a glioma patient whose treatment included an IDH1 peptide vaccine. The clonotype originates from a middle-aged man with glioma. V gene TRBV7-9 combines with J gene TRBJ2-5; tentatively, D is TRBD1 (6 bases). CDR3 in amino acids: CASSLGSTTGIQETQYF. In nucleotides, the CDR3 is TGTGCCAGCAGCTTAGGCTCAACGACAGGCATACAAGAGACCCAGTACTTC.